The source of this T cell receptor (beta chain) is a study of siplizumab effects on memory and regulatory T cells. About this clone: As yet, its antigen is unknown.

Study-level points and caveats: The study found that siplizumab significantly reduced alloreactive sequences traceable to unstimulated CD4+ memory cells. In controls, around 25% of mappable alloreactive CD4+ clones were Treg-derived on average, versus around 69% with siplizumab.

Some 97,000 TCR templates underwent assay in every sample. The assay was immunoSEQ multiplex PCR, and TCRdb's table has in-frame clones only and misses some. The sample lists 99,000 or so clones, about 94% occurring once. The CDR3 is 13 amino acids. The germline V gene has CDR1 MNHEY and CDR2 SMNVEV (reference sequence). Trimming pared 1 base from V and 2 bases from J, leaving 4 bases between. This receptor was identified in a human donor in good health. Sequencing was done on a sample of Tregs sorted from blood. The rearrangement joins TRBV27 to TRBJ2-3; D remains ambiguous. CDR3 nucleotide sequence: TGTGCCAGCAGTTTATACCTCACAGATACGCAGTATTTT. Translated, it gives CASSLYLTDTQYF.